Below are 17 T cell receptor beta chains sequenced from a single sample in a study of blood T cell repertoires in COVID-19. Only in-frame clones appear in the TCRdb table, and some are missing; sequencing was by immunoSEQ multiplex PCR. Among 250,000 or so clones listed, roughly 87% were seen once. The sequenced sample was peripheral blood. The receptors derive from a woman in her thirties or forties who had recovered from COVID-19.

This clone was counted a single time. The chain has TRBV24-1 and TRBJ1-1; TRBD1 is a possible D gene (6 bases). The CDR3 is 13 residues long. V dropped 9 bases and J dropped 1 base, with 11 bases sitting between them. Looked up from germline, CDR1 is KGHDR and CDR2 is SFDVKD. The CDR3 nucleotides read TGTGCCACCGGACAGTTAGGGAACACTGAAGCTTTCTTT. This sequence encodes CATGQLGNTEAFF.

The table lists this clone with a count of one. The genes are TRBV7-2 and TRBJ2-5, with TRBD1 matching over 10 bases. The germline V gene has CDR1 SGHTA and CDR2 FQGNSA. This CDR3 spans 16 amino acids. The V and J ends lost 5 bases and 3 bases, in that order; junction bases with no gene match: 9. The CDR3, as DNA: TGTGCCAGCAGCCAACACACTGGGACAGGGGAAGAGACCCAGTACTTC. Amino acids: CASSQHTGTGEETQYF.

The chain employs TRBV28 and TRBJ1-3, with 10 bases that match TRBD1. This CDR3 is built from 16 residues. The trim removed 4 bases at V and 2 bases at J, leaving 5 bases unmatched. Germline V gene data show CDR1 as MDHEN and CDR2 as SYDVKM. CDR3 nucleotides: TGTGCCAGCAGTTACCGGGACAGGGGCACTGGAAACACCATATATTTT. Translation gives CASSYRDRGTGNTIYF.

V gene TRBV28 combines with J gene TRBJ1-1; D uncertain. From germline, CDR1 is MDHEN and CDR2 SYDVKM. The CDR3 totals 12 residues. Trimming cost V 3 bases and J 11 bases, with 13 bases left between them. The CDR3 region is CASSLLGLAAFF. CDR3 nucleotide sequence: TGTGCCAGCAGTTTGCTTGGGCTGGCTGCTTTCTTT.

This clone appeared once. The rearrangement uses TRBV30 and TRBJ2-3; 9 bases are shared with TRBD2. With 4 bases clipped from V and 0 bases from J, the junction kept 5 bases outside the gene matches. CDR3 length equals 15 residues. Germline V gives CDR1 GTSNPN, CDR2 SVGIG (reference sequence). This CDR3 reads CAWKGTSFSTDTQYF. The DNA for the CDR3 is TGTGCCTGGAAAGGGACTAGCTTTAGCACAGATACGCAGTATTTT. The full variable domain, with the rest looked up from reference TRBV30 and TRBJ2-3, is SQTIHQWPATLVQPVGSPLSLECTVEGTSNPNLYWYRQAAGRGLQLLFYSVGIGQISSEVPQNLSASRPQDRQFILSSKKLLLSDSGFYLCAWKGTSFSTDTQYFGPGTRLTVL.

The chain couples TRBV2 to TRBJ1-2; D unresolved. V lost 7 bases and J lost 2, with 11 bases in between. The CDR3 has 13 amino acids. Germline V gene lookup returns CDR1 SNHLY and CDR2 FYNNEI. The CDR3 coding sequence is TGTGCCAGCATGATTCGACAAAACTATGGCTACACCTTC. It encodes CASMIRQNYGYTF. The whole variable domain, filled in from reference TRBV2 and TRBJ1-2, reads EPEVTQTPSHQVTQMGQEVILRCVPISNHLYFYWYRQILGQKVEFLVSFYNNEISEKSEIFDDQFSVERPDGSNFTLKIRSTKLEDSAMYFCASMIRQNYGYTFGSGTRLTVV.

The J gene is TRBJ2-7, the V gene TRBV6-5; 10 bases map to TRBD2. Germline assignment: CDR1 MNHEY and CDR2 SVGAGI. This CDR3 has 14 residues. Trimming cost V 7 bases and J 3 bases; bases outside gene matches: 6. CDR3 sequence: CASKLLAGIYEQYF. The CDR3 nucleotides are TGTGCCAGCAAGTTACTAGCGGGGATCTACGAGCAGTACTTC.

The rearrangement uses TRBV28 and TRBJ2-3; perhaps TRBD1 as D (5 bases). Germline lookup yields CDR1 MDHEN and CDR2 SYDVKM. The CDR3 is 14 amino acids. With 3 bases removed from V and 7 bases from J, the gap between germline ends came to 14 bases. The DNA for the CDR3 is TGTGCCAGCAGTTTTGGAGACAGATTCTATACGCAGTATTTT. Translating it yields CASSFGDRFYTQYF.

The chain combines TRBV19 with TRBJ1-5, with TRBD1 as a possible D gene (6 bases). The CDR3 contains 17 residues. Germline V CDR1 and CDR2: LNHDA, SQIVND (reference sequence). V was clipped by 5 bases and J by 1 base, with 18 bases between them. The DNA for the CDR3 is TGTGCCAGTAGTCCGAATGGCGGCAGGGGCAGCAATCAGCCCCAGCATTTT. This translates into CASSPNGGRGSNQPQHF.

J is TRBJ1-4 and V is TRBV11-2; D gene ambiguous. Trimming removed 0 bases at V and 12 bases at J, with 17 bases between. Germline CDR1 and CDR2: SGHAT and FQNNGV. The CDR3 runs 15 residues. The CDR3 DNA is TGTGCCAGCAGCTTAGACAGCCCACCAGCGGTAGAACTGTTTTTT. It is translated as CASSLDSPPAVELFF.

The chain uses TRBV7-6 and TRBJ1-5; D may be TRBD1 (6 bases). CDR1 and CDR2 from the germline V gene are SGHVS and FNYEAQ. Trimming took off 4 bases at V and 6 bases at J, with 13 bases between the two ends. The CDR3 totals 14 residues. CDR3 sequence reads: CASSYGGASQPQHF. In nucleotides, the CDR3 is TGTGCCAGCAGCTATGGGGGGGCAAGTCAGCCCCAGCATTTT.

J is TRBJ1-6 and V is TRBV27; D is possibly TRBD1 (6 bases). Germline CDR1 and CDR2: MNHEY and SMNVEV (reference sequence). The CDR3 extends over 13 amino acids. V was pared by 7 bases and J by 15 bases, with 19 bases between. The CDR3 DNA follows: TGTGCCAGCATGGGGACATTTGCCTATAGCCTCCACTTT. Residues: CASMGTFAYSLHF.

The chain links TRBV25-1 to TRBJ2-1, with D maybe TRBD2 (6 bases). CDR1 MGHDK and CDR2 SYGVNS come from the germline V gene. Deletions cut 11 bases from V and 9 bases from J, with 32 bases between. The CDR3 runs 17 residues. This CDR3 is CAAASAIFSGRGGEQFF. In DNA form, the CDR3 reads TGTGCCGCGGCCTCTGCCATCTTTAGCGGCCGTGGGGGTGAGCAGTTCTTC.

The genes are TRBV4-3 and TRBJ2-1, with D perhaps matching TRBD2 (5 bases). This CDR3 has 15 residues. CDR1 LGHNA and CDR2 YSLEER come from the germline V gene. With 0 bases removed from V and 8 bases from J, the gap between germline ends came to 14 bases. CDR3 loop: CASSQDQPGKHEQFF. CDR3 bases: TGCGCCAGCAGCCAAGACCAACCGGGAAAGCATGAGCAGTTCTTC.

V usage is TRBV13 and J usage is TRBJ1-2; 8 bases match TRBD1. From germline, CDR1 is PRHDT and CDR2 FYEKMQ (reference sequence). Losses at the gene ends were 3 bases for V and 4 bases for J; bases not matched to a gene: 10. The length of the CDR3 is 16 residues. CDR3 sequence reads: CASSLVGQGRIYGYTF. The DNA of the CDR3 is TGTGCCAGCAGCTTGGTAGGACAGGGCCGAATCTATGGCTACACCTTC.

The chain combines TRBV6-5 with TRBJ2-6, with a possible D match to TRBD2 (6 bases). The V end was cut by 2 bases, the J end by 0 bases, with 8 bases between. From germline, CDR1 is MNHEY and CDR2 SVGAGI. The CDR3 covers 16 residues. CDR3 nucleotides: TGTGCCAGCAGTTACGCGGGAAACTCTGGGGCCAACGTCCTGACTTTC. As protein: CASSYAGNSGANVLTF.

This chain uses TRBV28 with TRBJ2-1; 8 nucleotides match TRBD1. The V and J ends lost 4 bases and 1 base, in that order; junction bases with no gene match: 6. The CDR3 contains 16 residues. CDR1 and CDR2 (germline): MDHEN, SYDVKM. The CDR3 reads CASSSFGTGSYNEQFF. The CDR3 bases are TGTGCCAGCAGTTCGTTTGGGACAGGTTCCTACAATGAGCAGTTCTTC.